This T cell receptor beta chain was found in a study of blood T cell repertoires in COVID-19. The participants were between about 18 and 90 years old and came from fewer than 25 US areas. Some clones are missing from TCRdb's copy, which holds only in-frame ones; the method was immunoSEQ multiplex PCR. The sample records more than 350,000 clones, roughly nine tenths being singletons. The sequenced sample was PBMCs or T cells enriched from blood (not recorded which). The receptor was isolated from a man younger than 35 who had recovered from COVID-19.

Written as DNA, the CDR3 is TGTGCCAGCAGTTTAGGTTCGGCAGGGGCAATTAACTATGGCTACACCTTC. The encoded protein is CASSLGSAGAINYGYTF. This chain connects TRBV28 to TRBJ1-2; maybe TRBD1 (6 bases). CDR3 size: 17 residues. Looked up from germline, CDR1 is MDHEN and CDR2 is SYDVKM. The ends were cut back, 2 bases at V and 1 base at J, with 17 bases in the middle.